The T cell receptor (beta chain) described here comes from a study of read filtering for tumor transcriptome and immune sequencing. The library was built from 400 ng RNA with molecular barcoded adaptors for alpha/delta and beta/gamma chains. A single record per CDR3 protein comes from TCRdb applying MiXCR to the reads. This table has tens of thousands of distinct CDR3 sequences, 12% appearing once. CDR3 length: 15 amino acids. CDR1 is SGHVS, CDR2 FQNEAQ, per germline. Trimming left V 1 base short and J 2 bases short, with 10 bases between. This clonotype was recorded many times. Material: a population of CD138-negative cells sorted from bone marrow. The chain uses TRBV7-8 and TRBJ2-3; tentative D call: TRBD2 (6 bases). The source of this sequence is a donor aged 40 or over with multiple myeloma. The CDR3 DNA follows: TGTGCCAGCAGCTTAGTTAGCGGTTTCACAGATACGCAGTATTTT. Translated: CASSLVSGFTDTQYF.